The 21 T cell receptor beta chains reported below all come from one sample, sequenced in a study of Ad26.COV2.S vaccination and SARS-CoV-2 variants. TCRdb's table, derived via immunoSEQ multiplex PCR, lists solely in-frame clones and lacks some. Of about 480,000 clones in the sample, 70% to 90% were seen once. Treatment meaning: 15 to 20 received Ad26.COV2.S at low or high dose, single or two shots; roughly 5 received placebo; per-sample allocation not given. Day 63 following the first vaccine or placebo injection was when the samples were taken. The specimen was peripheral blood, collected in a trial of Ad26.COV2.S vaccine versus placebo. These receptors all stem from a person between 18 and 65 years old who received the Ad26.COV2.S COVID-19 vaccine or a placebo.

The chain links TRBV14 to TRBJ2-7; D is perhaps TRBD1 (5 bases). Deletions cut 1 base from V and 4 bases from J, with 17 bases between. Per germline, CDR1 SGHDN and CDR2 FVKESK. The CDR3 totals 16 residues. The CDR3 spells CASSQGQPRLGYEQYF. CDR3 bases: TGTGCCAGCAGCCAAGGACAGCCAAGGTTGGGATACGAGCAGTACTTC.

The chain joins TRBV7-9 to TRBJ1-1; the D gene is possibly TRBD1 (5 bases). Germline loops: CDR1 SEHNR, CDR2 FQNEAQ (reference sequence). The CDR3 has 13 residues. Trimming took off 3 bases at V and 6 bases at J, with 11 bases between the two ends. CDR3: CASSFQQVSEAFF. For the CDR3, the DNA is TGTGCCAGCAGCTTCCAACAGGTATCTGAAGCTTTCTTT.

This clone was picked up one time. The rearrangement links TRBV7-3 to TRBJ1-1; D gene uncertain. Germline CDR1 SGHTA, CDR2 FQGTGA. The CDR3 sequence is 15 residues long. The V end lost 6 bases, the J end lost 0 bases, and 14 bases lay between the germline ends. CDR3 sequence (DNA): TGTGCCAGCAGGGCGCAACACGGACTGAACACTGAAGCTTTCTTT. Its translation is CASRAQHGLNTEAFF.

CDR3: CASSAIQGDGGEQYF. In DNA, the CDR3 is TGTGCCAGCAGTGCCATACAGGGAGACGGTGGGGAGCAGTACTTC. The chain combines TRBV6-6 with TRBJ2-7; a weak D match, TRBD1 (6 bases). The CDR3 length is 15 residues. Per germline, CDR1 MNHNY and CDR2 SVGAGI (reference sequence). V was shortened by 5 bases and J by 7 bases, with 21 bases between the two germline ends.

The CDR3 protein is CAISGFSSANNEQFF. The CDR3 DNA is TGTGCCATCAGTGGGTTCTCGTCCGCCAACAATGAGCAGTTCTTC. The chain is built from TRBV10-3 and TRBJ2-1; the D is unclear. The CDR3 covers 15 residues. V lost 4 bases to trimming and J lost 5 bases, with 15 bases between them. Germline V gene sequence: CDR1 ENHRY, CDR2 SYGVKD.

V usage is TRBV7-8 and J usage is TRBJ1-2, with TRBD1 matching 8 bases. The V and J ends lost 1 base and 10 bases, in that order; junction bases with no gene match: 11. Germline V CDR1 and CDR2: SGHVS, FQNEAQ. This CDR3 comprises 15 residues. This CDR3 is CASSLGGQGTGFYTF. The CDR3 DNA sequence: TGTGCCAGCAGCTTAGGAGGGCAGGGGACAGGCTTCTACACCTTC. The full variable domain, with the rest looked up from reference TRBV7-8 and TRBJ1-2, is GAGVSQSPRYKVAKRGQDVALRCDPISGHVSLFWYQQALGQGPEFLTYFQNEAQLDKSGLPSDRFFAERPEGSVSTLKIQRTQQEDSAVYLCASSLGGQGTGFYTFGSGTRLTVV.

CDR3 DNA sequence: TGTGCCAGCAGTTTTTCGACAGGCTACGAGCAGTACTTC. Its protein product is CASSFSTGYEQYF. The V and J genes are TRBV27 and TRBJ2-7, with a weak D call TRBD1 (6 bases). CDR1 MNHEY and CDR2 SMNVEV come from the germline V gene (reference sequence). With 3 bases removed from V and 3 bases from J, the gap between germline ends came to 9 bases. The CDR3 spans 13 residues.

This clone was seen a few times. The chain uses TRBV27 and TRBJ2-7, with a tentative D call TRBD2 (5 bases). The V gene's germline CDR1 is MNHEY and CDR2 SMNVEV (reference sequence). V was trimmed by 6 bases and J by 5 bases, leaving 20 bases between them. This CDR3 has 15 residues. This chain's CDR3 is CASRTLPGRRNEQYF. CDR3 coding DNA: TGTGCCAGCAGAACCTTACCCGGACGGAGGAACGAGCAGTACTTC.

This clone was picked up a small number of times. V gene TRBV3-1 (or the pseudogene TRBV3-2) combines with J gene TRBJ2-1; either TRBD1 or TRBD2 may supply D (5 bases each). CDR3 length equals 16 residues. CDR1 is LGHDT and CDR2 is YNNKEL in the germline V gene (reference sequence). V was shortened by 1 base and J by 0 bases, with 10 bases between the two germline ends. CDR3 bases: TGTGCCAGCAGCCAAGCGAGGGGAAGCTCCTACAATGAGCAGTTCTTC. This gives the protein CASSQARGSSYNEQFF.

This clone was seen once. The chain is built from TRBV5-4 and TRBJ1-1, with 9 bases lining up with TRBD1. Losses at the gene ends were 4 bases for V and 1 base for J; bases not matched to a gene: 8. The CDR3 loop spans 16 amino acids. The germline CDR1 and CDR2 sequences are SGHNT and YYREEE (reference sequence). CDR3 sequence: CASSRTGVMGNTEAFF. The DNA of the CDR3 is TGTGCCAGCAGCAGGACAGGGGTGATGGGGAACACTGAAGCTTTCTTT.

The chain links TRBV7-6 to TRBJ2-1; 7 nucleotides match TRBD2. CDR1 is SGHVS and CDR2 is FNYEAQ in the germline V gene. This CDR3 spans 14 amino acids. With 8 bases clipped from V and 6 bases from J, the junction kept 10 bases outside the gene matches. The CDR3 bases are TGTGCCAGCGCCCCGCTAGCGGTGGGCAATGAGCAGTTCTTC. It encodes CASAPLAVGNEQFF. The full variable domain, rest sourced from reference TRBV7-6 and TRBJ2-1, is GAGVSQSPRYKVTKRGQDVALRCDPISGHVSLYWYRQALGQGPEFLTYFNYEAQQDKSGLPNDRFSAERPEGSISTLTIQRTEQRDSAMYRCASAPLAVGNEQFFGPGTRLTVL.

This clone was counted ten times or more. CDR3: CASRPVGGSNTGELFF. CDR3 coding DNA: TGCGCCAGCAGACCAGTGGGGGGTTCCAACACCGGGGAGCTGTTTTTT. The chain recombines TRBV5-1 with TRBJ2-2, with TRBD2 as a possible D gene (6 bases). Trimming took off 5 bases at V and 2 bases at J, with 16 bases between the two ends. Germline values: CDR1 SGHRS, CDR2 YFSETQ. The CDR3 extends over 16 amino acids.

This chain connects TRBV13 to TRBJ2-2; the match to TRBD1 covers 10 bases. Germline CDR1 and CDR2: PRHDT and FYEKMQ (reference sequence). J lost 4 bases, V lost 4 bases, and 18 bases had no gene match. This CDR3 has 20 amino acids. CDR3 region: CASSSRDRGKEAQGTGELFF. CDR3 in DNA: TGTGCCAGCAGCTCACGGGACAGGGGAAAGGAAGCGCAAGGCACCGGGGAGCTGTTTTTT.

The chain links TRBV15 to TRBJ1-6, with D perhaps TRBD1 (5 bases). Between the trimmed V and J ends, which lost 1 base and 4 bases, there was a span of 8 bases. There are 15 residues in the CDR3. CDR1 is LNHNV and CDR2 is YYDKDF in the germline V gene (reference sequence). This CDR3 is CATSRGTGYNSPLHF. CDR3 sequence (DNA): TGTGCCACCAGCAGAGGTACAGGTTATAATTCACCCCTCCACTTT.

The chain uses TRBV13 and TRBJ2-1, with TRBD2 identical over 9 bases. Trimming at V came to 5 bases and at J to 0 bases, leaving 8 bases not matched to a gene. This CDR3 contains 17 residues. Germline CDR1 PRHDT, CDR2 FYEKMQ (reference sequence). As DNA, the CDR3 is TGTGCCAGCAGCCCGGGGACTAGCATTTCCTCCTACAATGAGCAGTTCTTC. Protein sequence: CASSPGTSISSYNEQFF.

The chain joins TRBV28 to TRBJ1-6, with D maybe TRBD1 (5 bases). Germline V gives CDR1 MDHEN, CDR2 SYDVKM. CDR3 length equals 15 residues. Between the trimmed V and J ends, which lost 5 bases and 8 bases, there was a span of 16 bases. DNA of the CDR3: TGTGCCAGCAGTCAACGGGACCTAGGGTATTCACCCCTCCACTTT. Its translation is CASSQRDLGYSPLHF. Filled out from reference TRBV28 and TRBJ1-6, the complete variable domain reads DVKVTQSSRYLVKRTGEKVFLECVQDMDHENMFWYRQDPGLGLRLIYFSYDVKMKEKGDIPEGYSVSREKKERFSLILESASTNQTSMYLCASSQRDLGYSPLHFGNGTRLTVT.

The chain couples TRBV3-1 (or the pseudogene TRBV3-2) to TRBJ1-1; perhaps TRBD1 as D (5 bases). Deletions cut 6 bases from V and 4 bases from J, with 9 bases between. The germline V gene has CDR1 LGHDT and CDR2 YNNKEL (reference sequence). The CDR3 length is 12 residues. DNA for the CDR3: TGTGCCAGCAGTTACAGGCTCACTGAAGCTTTCTTT. This gives the protein CASSYRLTEAFF.

V is TRBV6-6 and J is TRBJ2-1, with unresolved D. This CDR3 is built from 11 residues. Per germline, CDR1 MNHNY and CDR2 SVGAGI (reference sequence). The V gene lost 8 bases and the J gene lost 9 bases, with 11 bases spanning the gap. The CDR3 nucleotides read TGTGCCAGCTTCCGGGCTACTGAGCAGTTCTTC. It specifies CASFRATEQFF.

The chain has TRBV5-5 and TRBJ2-7; unclear D gene. Germline assignment: CDR1 SGHKS and CDR2 YYEKEE (reference sequence). The CDR3 consists of 15 residues. Trimming pared 0 bases from V and 6 bases from J, leaving 16 bases between. The CDR3 DNA sequence: TGTGCCAGCAGCTTGGCTCCGGGCCTTAGGAGCGAGCAGTACTTC. Its translation is CASSLAPGLRSEQYF.

The rearrangement links TRBV14 to TRBJ2-3; tentative D call: TRBD2 (6 bases). The CDR3 contains 18 residues. Trimming pared 1 base from V and 2 bases from J, leaving 19 bases between. The germline V gene encodes CDR1 SGHDN and CDR2 FVKESK. DNA of the CDR3: TGTGCCAGCAGCCAAGTCCGCTCTGGAGGGTGGACCACAGATACGCAGTATTTT. Its translation: CASSQVRSGGWTTDTQYF.

The chain joins TRBV4-1 to TRBJ2-2; 7 bases are a match to TRBD2. The CDR3 is 15 residues long. CDR1 is MGHRA and CDR2 is YSYEKL in the germline V gene. V was clipped by 5 bases and J by 6 bases; unmatched bases: 9. CDR3 sequence reads: CASSYAGVGAGELFF. As DNA, the CDR3 is TGCGCCAGCAGCTACGCGGGAGTAGGGGCCGGGGAGCTGTTTTTT.